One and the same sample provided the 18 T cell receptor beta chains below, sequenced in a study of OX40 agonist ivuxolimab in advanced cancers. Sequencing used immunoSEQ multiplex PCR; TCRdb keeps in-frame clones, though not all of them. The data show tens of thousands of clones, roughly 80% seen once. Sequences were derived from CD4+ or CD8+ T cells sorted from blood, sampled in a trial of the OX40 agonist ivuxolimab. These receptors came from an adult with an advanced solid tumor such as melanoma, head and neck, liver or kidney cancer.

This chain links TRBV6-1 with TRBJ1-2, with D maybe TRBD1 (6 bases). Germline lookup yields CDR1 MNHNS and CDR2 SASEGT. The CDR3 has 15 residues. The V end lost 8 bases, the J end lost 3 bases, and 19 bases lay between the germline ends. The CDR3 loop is CASSGVQGTDYGYTF. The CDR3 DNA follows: TGTGCCAGCTCGGGGGTACAGGGCACGGACTATGGCTACACCTTC.

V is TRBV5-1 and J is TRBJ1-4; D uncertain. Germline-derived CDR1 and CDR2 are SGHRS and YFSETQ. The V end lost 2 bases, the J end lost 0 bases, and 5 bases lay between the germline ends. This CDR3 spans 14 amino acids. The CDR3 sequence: CASSLRATNEKLFF. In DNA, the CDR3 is TGCGCCAGCAGCTTACGAGCAACTAATGAAAAACTGTTTTTT.

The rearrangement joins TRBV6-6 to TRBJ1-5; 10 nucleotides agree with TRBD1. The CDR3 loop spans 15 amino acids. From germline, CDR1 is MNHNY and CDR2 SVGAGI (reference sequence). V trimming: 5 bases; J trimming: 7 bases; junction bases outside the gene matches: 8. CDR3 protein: CASSPGQGLRQPQHF. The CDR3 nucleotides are TGTGCCAGCAGTCCGGGACAGGGGCTCCGGCAGCCCCAGCATTTT.

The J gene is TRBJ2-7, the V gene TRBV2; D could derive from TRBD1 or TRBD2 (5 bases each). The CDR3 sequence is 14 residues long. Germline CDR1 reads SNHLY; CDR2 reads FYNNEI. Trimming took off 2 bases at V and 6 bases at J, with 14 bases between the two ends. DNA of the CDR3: TGTGCCAGCAGTGAACCTGGGGGAGAGCGCGAGCAGTACTTC. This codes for CASSEPGGEREQYF.

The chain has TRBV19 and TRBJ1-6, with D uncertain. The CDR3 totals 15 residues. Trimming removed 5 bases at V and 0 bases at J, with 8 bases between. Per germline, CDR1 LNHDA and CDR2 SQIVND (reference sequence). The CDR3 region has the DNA TGTGCCAGTAGTGCAATGAGCTCCTATAATTCACCCCTCCACTTT. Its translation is CASSAMSSYNSPLHF.

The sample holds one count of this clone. The CDR3 spells CSVEQDNEQYF. CDR3 bases: TGCAGCGTTGAACAGGATAACGAGCAGTACTTC. The V and J genes are TRBV29-1 and TRBJ2-7, with D unclear. V was trimmed by 2 bases and J by 5 bases, leaving 7 bases between them. CDR3 length: 11 residues. Germline V gives CDR1 SQVTM, CDR2 ANQGSEA.

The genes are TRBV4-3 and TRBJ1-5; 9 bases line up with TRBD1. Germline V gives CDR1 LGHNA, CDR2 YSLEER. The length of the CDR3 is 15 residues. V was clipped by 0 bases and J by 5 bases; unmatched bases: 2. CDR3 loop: CASSQDGTGYQPQHF. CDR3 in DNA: TGCGCCAGCAGCCAAGACGGGACAGGGTATCAGCCCCAGCATTTT.

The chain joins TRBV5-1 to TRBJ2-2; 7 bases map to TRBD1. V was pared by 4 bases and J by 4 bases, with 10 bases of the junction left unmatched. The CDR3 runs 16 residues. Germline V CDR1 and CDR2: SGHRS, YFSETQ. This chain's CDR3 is CASSRDQAGGTGELFF. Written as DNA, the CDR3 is TGCGCCAGCAGCCGCGACCAGGCAGGGGGCACCGGGGAGCTGTTTTTT.

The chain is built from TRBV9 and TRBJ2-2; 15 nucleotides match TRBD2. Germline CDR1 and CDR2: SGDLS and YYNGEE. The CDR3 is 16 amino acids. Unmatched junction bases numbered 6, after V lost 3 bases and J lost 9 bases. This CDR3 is CASSARGLAGGRELFF. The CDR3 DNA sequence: TGTGCCAGCAGCGCCCGAGGACTAGCGGGAGGGCGGGAGCTGTTTTTT.

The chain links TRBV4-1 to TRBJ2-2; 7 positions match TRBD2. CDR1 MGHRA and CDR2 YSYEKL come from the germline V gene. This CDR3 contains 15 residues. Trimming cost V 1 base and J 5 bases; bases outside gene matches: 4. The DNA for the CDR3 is TGCGCCAGCAGCCAAGTGGGAGGGAGAACCGGGGAGCTGTTTTTT. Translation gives CASSQVGGRTGELFF.

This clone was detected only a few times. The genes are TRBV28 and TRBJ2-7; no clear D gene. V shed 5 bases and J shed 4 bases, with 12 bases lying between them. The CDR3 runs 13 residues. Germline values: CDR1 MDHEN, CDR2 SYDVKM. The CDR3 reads CASSHNGVYEQYF. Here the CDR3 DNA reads TGTGCCAGCAGTCACAACGGTGTTTACGAGCAGTACTTC.

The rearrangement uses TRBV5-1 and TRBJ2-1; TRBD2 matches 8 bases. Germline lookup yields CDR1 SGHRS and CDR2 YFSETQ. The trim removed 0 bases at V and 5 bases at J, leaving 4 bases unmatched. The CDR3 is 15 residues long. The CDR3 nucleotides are TGCGCCAGCAGCTTGGATAGCGGGACTAACAATGAGCAGTTCTTC. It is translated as CASSLDSGTNNEQFF.

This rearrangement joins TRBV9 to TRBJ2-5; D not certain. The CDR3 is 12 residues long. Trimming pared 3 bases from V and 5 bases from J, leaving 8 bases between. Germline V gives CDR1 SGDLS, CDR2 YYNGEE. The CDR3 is CASSGLRETQYF. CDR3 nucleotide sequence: TGTGCCAGCAGCGGTCTGCGGGAGACCCAGTACTTC.

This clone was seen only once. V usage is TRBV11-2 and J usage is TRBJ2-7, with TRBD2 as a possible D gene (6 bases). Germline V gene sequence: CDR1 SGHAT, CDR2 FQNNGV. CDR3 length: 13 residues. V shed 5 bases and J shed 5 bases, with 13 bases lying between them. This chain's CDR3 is CASSPEGWNEQYF. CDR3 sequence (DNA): TGTGCCAGCAGCCCGGAGGGTTGGAACGAGCAGTACTTC.

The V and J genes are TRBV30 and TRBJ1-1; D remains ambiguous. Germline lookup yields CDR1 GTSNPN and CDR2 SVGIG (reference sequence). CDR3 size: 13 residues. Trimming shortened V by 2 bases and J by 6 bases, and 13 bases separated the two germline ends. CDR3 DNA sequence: TGTGCCTGGAGTATGGTCCTTCGAGCTGAAGCTTTCTTT. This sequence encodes CAWSMVLRAEAFF.

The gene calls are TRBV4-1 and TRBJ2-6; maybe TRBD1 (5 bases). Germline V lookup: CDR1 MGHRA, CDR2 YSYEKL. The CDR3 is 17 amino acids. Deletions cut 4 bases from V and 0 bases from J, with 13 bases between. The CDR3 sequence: CASSRQSQGSGANVLTF. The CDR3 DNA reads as TGCGCCAGCAGCCGACAATCCCAGGGCTCTGGGGCCAACGTCCTGACTTTC.

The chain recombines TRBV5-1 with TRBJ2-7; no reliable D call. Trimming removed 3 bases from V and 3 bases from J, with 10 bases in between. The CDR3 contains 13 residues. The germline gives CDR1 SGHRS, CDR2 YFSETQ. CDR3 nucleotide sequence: TGCGCCAGCAGCTCCCAGGACGGCTACGAGCAGTACTTC. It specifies CASSSQDGYEQYF.

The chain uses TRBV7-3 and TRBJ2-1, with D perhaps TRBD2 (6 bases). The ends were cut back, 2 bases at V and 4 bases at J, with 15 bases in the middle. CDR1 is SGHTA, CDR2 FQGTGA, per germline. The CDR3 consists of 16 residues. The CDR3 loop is CASSLGRTGRYNEQFF. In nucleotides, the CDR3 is TGTGCCAGCAGCTTAGGGAGGACCGGCAGATACAATGAGCAGTTCTTC.